These T cell receptor beta chains were read from a single sample in a study of cytomegalovirus exposure and HLA in healthy donors. Sequencing was performed with immunoSEQ multiplex PCR; in TCRdb, only in-frame clones are kept and a portion is missing. The sample holds tens of thousands of clones, roughly 92% seen once. Sequences were obtained from PBMCs. The receptors were sampled from a woman aged 25 to 39 in good health and CMV-seropositive. Both conserved end residues are part of each CDR3. D genes are given only for firm matches. Some rows have no size entry. The others give once, few or many, or a class for an expanded clone.

TRBV28	13	-	TRBJ2-7	-	CASYEGGDYEQYF	TGTGCCAGTTACGAGGGCGGGGACTACGAGCAGTACTTC
TRBV6-5	13	-	TRBJ1-2	TRBD1	CASKTQGGYGYTF	TGTGCCAGCAAGACGCAGGGGGGTTATGGCTACACCTTC
TRBV28	13	once	TRBJ1-5	-	CASKAGLGQPQHF	TGTGCCAGCAAAGCAGGGTTAGGTCAGCCCCAGCATTTT
TRBV10-3	12	-	TRBJ2-3	-	CAISGGADTQYF	TGTGCCATCAGTGGTGGAGCAGATACGCAGTATTTT
TRBV2	14	once	TRBJ2-1	-	CASLVAADKDEQFF	TGTGCCAGCCTTGTAGCGGCAGATAAAGATGAGCAGTTCTTC
TRBV5-1	16	-	TRBJ2-2	TRBD2	CASSLARLAGTGELFF	TGCGCCAGCAGCTTGGCCAGGCTAGCGGGAACCGGGGAGCTGTTTTTT
TRBV5-4	15	-	TRBJ1-4	-	CASSLAGTTNEKLFF	TGTGCCAGCAGCTTGGCGGGAACAACTAATGAAAAACTGTTTTTT
TRBV10-3	14	-	TRBJ1-2	TRBD1	CAIKRGGSSYGYTF	TGTGCCATCAAACGAGGGGGCTCGAGCTATGGCTACACCTTC
TRBV13	14	-	TRBJ1-3	-	CASRPESSGNTIYF	TGTGCCAGCAGACCCGAGTCCTCTGGAAACACCATATATTTT
TRBV18	15	once	TRBJ1-2	TRBD1	CASSPEQGGNYGYTF	TGTGCCAGCTCACCGGAGCAGGGGGGCAACTATGGCTACACCTTC
TRBV2	11	-	TRBJ1-1	-	CASSVYTEAFF	TGTGCCAGCAGTGTATACACTGAAGCTTTCTTT
TRBV18	14	-	TRBJ2-5	-	CASSPLGGGETQYF	TGTGCCAGCTCACCCCTTGGCGGCGGCGAGACCCAGTACTTC
TRBV4-2	15	-	TRBJ2-1	TRBD1	CASSQETTGNNEQFF	TGTGCCAGCAGCCAAGAAACGACAGGGAACAATGAGCAGTTCTTC
TRBV23-1	18	-	TRBJ1-1	TRBD1	CASSQGDRAFLDGTEAFF	TGCGCCAGCAGTCAAGGGGACAGGGCGTTCTTAGATGGCACTGAAGCTTTCTTT
TRBV5-1	16	-	TRBJ2-7	TRBD1	CASSLSWDRSAYEQYF	TGCGCCAGCAGCTTGTCCTGGGACAGGAGCGCCTACGAGCAGTACTTC
TRBV19	15	-	TRBJ1-3	-	CASSIGAIGGNTIYF	TGTGCCAGTAGTATTGGCGCCATCGGGGGAAACACCATATATTTT
TRBV27	15	-	TRBJ2-7	TRBD2	CASSLAGTRVGEQYF	TGTGCCAGCAGTTTAGCCGGGACTAGGGTGGGAGAGCAGTACTTC
TRBV7-6	15	-	TRBJ2-5	-	CASSYRTLGLETQYF	TGTGCCAGCAGCTACAGGACCCTGGGTCTGGAGACCCAGTACTTC
TRBV18	15	-	TRBJ2-5	-	CASSPFQGGQETQYF	TGTGCCAGCTCACCATTTCAGGGGGGCCAAGAGACCCAGTACTTC
TRBV11-2	20	-	TRBJ2-7	TRBD2	CASSLDQLAGVLWNPYEQYF	TGTGCCAGCAGCTTAGACCAACTAGCGGGAGTTTTATGGAATCCCTACGAGCAGTACTTC
TRBV30	16	once	TRBJ2-7	TRBD2	CAWRGELAGGHYEQYF	TGTGCCTGGAGGGGGGAACTAGCGGGAGGGCATTACGAGCAGTACTTC
TRBV28	13	-	TRBJ2-1	TRBD2	CASSPGGPNEQFF	TGTGCCAGCAGCCCGGGAGGGCCCAATGAGCAGTTCTTC
TRBV7-9	12	-	TRBJ1-2	-	CASSPGLHGYTF	TGTGCCAGCAGCCCAGGGCTCCATGGCTACACCTTC
TRBV28	14	-	TRBJ1-5	-	CASSWRPRNQPQHF	TGTGCCAGCAGTTGGAGGCCCCGCAATCAGCCCCAGCATTTT
TRBV9	16	-	TRBJ2-1	TRBD2	CASSQSGTSGSYEQFF	TGTGCCAGCAGCCAATCCGGGACTAGCGGGAGTTATGAGCAGTTCTTC
TRBV28	11	once	TRBJ2-2	-	CASRIRGELFF	TGTGCCAGCAGGATTCGGGGGGAGCTGTTTTTT